This T cell receptor beta chain was identified in a study of radiation and T cells in renal cell carcinoma. Clones were sequenced by immunoSEQ multiplex PCR, and TCRdb holds only the in-frame ones, with some missing. The table shows 150,000 to 200,000 clones, with 88% occurring only once. Looked up from germline, CDR1 is SGHDT and CDR2 is YYEEEE. The CDR3 is made up of 12 amino acids. Between the trimmed V and J ends, which lost 2 bases and 7 bases, there was a span of 7 bases. Time point defined: blood 4 weeks post-SBRT, at nephrectomy. Treatment defined: 15 Gy SBRT to primary tumor, nephrectomy 4 weeks later.

The V and J genes are TRBV5-6 and TRBJ1-5; D remains unclear. The clonotype was recovered from a woman aged 50 to 65 with renal cell carcinoma. This specimen consisted of blood, obtained from a patient whose treatment included radiotherapy and nephrectomy. The chain's CDR3 is CASSLGRQPQHF. CDR3 DNA sequence: TGTGCCAGCAGCTTAGGACGACAGCCCCAGCATTTT.